These 31 T cell receptor beta chains originate from one sample sequenced in a study of cytomegalovirus exposure and HLA in healthy donors. PCR primers comprised 60 Vbeta and 13 Jbeta primers. Profiling relied on immunoSEQ multiplex PCR, and the TCRdb table lists in-frame clones only, not all of them. This table has more than 100,000 clones, about two thirds appearing once. Sequencing was carried out using PBMCs. Source of these receptors: a man aged 45-65 years in good health and CMV-seropositive.

CDR3 amino acids: CASGLARDRRNYGYTF. For the CDR3, the DNA is TGTGCTAGTGGTTTGGCCCGGGACAGGAGGAACTATGGCTACACCTTC. The V and J genes are TRBV12-5 and TRBJ1-2, with 8 bases that match TRBD1. From germline, CDR1 is LGHNT and CDR2 FRNRAP. The CDR3 consists of 16 residues. Trimming took 1 base from V and 2 from J; bases not matched to a gene: 6.

The DNA for the CDR3 is TGTGCCAGCAGCACTACCGGGACAGGGCACCCGGGGGACTATGGCTACACCTTC. It is translated as CASSTTGTGHPGDYGYTF. The genes are TRBV7-9 and TRBJ1-2, with 9 bases that match TRBD1. The CDR3 runs 18 residues. Germline CDR1 SEHNR, CDR2 FQNEAQ (reference sequence). Trimming at V came to 5 bases and at J to 3 bases, leaving 16 bases not matched to a gene.

V usage is TRBV6-4 and J usage is TRBJ2-1; 7 bases match TRBD1. The junction had 11 bases not matched to a gene; V was cut back by 2 bases and J by 7 bases. Germline CDR1 reads MRHNA; CDR2 reads SNTAGT. This CDR3 region has 16 residues. CDR3 in DNA: TGTGCCAGCAGTGACGCTCAAGTGACAGGGTCGAATGAGCAGTTCTTC. Protein sequence: CASSDAQVTGSNEQFF.

The CDR3 spells CASSQTGTGDQPQHF. CDR3 in DNA: TGCGCCAGCAGCCAGACCGGGACAGGGGATCAGCCCCAGCATTTT. This chain links TRBV4-1 with TRBJ1-5; 10 nucleotides match TRBD1. The junction had 4 bases not matched to a gene; V was cut back by 3 bases and J by 5 bases. The CDR3 consists of 15 residues. The germline V gene encodes CDR1 MGHRA and CDR2 YSYEKL.

Details on this clone: Other DNA sequences in this sample translate to the same CDR3. CDR3 region: CASSPGQGNQPQHF. DNA for the CDR3: TGTGCCAGCTCGCCGGGACAGGGCAATCAGCCCCAGCATTTT. The chain links TRBV18 to TRBJ1-5; TRBD1 matches at 8 bases. The length of the CDR3 is 14 residues. Unmatched junction bases numbered 3, after V lost 6 bases and J lost 2 bases. From germline, CDR1 is KGHSH and CDR2 LQKENI.

The chain links TRBV27 to TRBJ2-2, with TRBD1 matching 12 bases. The germline V gene has CDR1 MNHEY and CDR2 SMNVEV (reference sequence). The CDR3 is 16 amino acids. The V segment lost 6 bases and the J segment 6 bases; nucleotides outside the gene matches: 8. The CDR3 reads CASSSTGTGGPGELFF. For the CDR3, the DNA is TGTGCCAGCAGCTCGACCGGGACAGGGGGCCCCGGGGAGCTGTTTTTT.

CDR3: CASSLTSGGDGELFF. CDR3 bases: TGCGCCAGCAGCTTGACTAGCGGGGGTGACGGGGAGCTGTTTTTT. V gene TRBV5-1 combines with J gene TRBJ2-2; 11 bases are a match to TRBD2. The germline gives CDR1 SGHRS, CDR2 YFSETQ. The CDR3 covers 15 residues. V lost 1 base and J lost 7; bases outside the gene matches: 3. Together with reference TRBV5-1 and TRBJ2-2, the CDR3 gives the full variable domain: KAGVTQTPRYLIKTRGQQVTLSCSPISGHRSVSWYQQTPGQGLQFLFEYFSETQRNKGNFPGRFSGRQFSNSRSEMNVSTLELGDSALYLCASSLTSGGDGELFFGEGSRLTVL.

The rearrangement links TRBV7-9 to TRBJ2-1; 9 bases align to TRBD2. The CDR3 sequence is 15 residues long. The V and J ends lost 5 bases and 5 bases, in that order; junction bases with no gene match: 7. Germline V lookup: CDR1 SEHNR, CDR2 FQNEAQ (reference sequence). In DNA, the CDR3 is TGTGCCAGCAGCCCTCCCGGCGGGAGGGACAATGAGCAGTTCTTC. The encoded protein is CASSPPGGRDNEQFF.

The chain combines TRBV25-1 with TRBJ1-2; TRBD1 might be the D (6 bases). Trimming took off 8 bases at V and 7 bases at J, with 11 bases between the two ends. Germline CDR1 reads MGHDK; CDR2 reads SYGVNS. There are 11 residues in the CDR3. The CDR3 coding sequence is TGTGCCAGCGGCCGGGACACTGGCTACACCTTC. This gives the protein CASGRDTGYTF.

Notes on this clone: Sequence at one end of the junction differs from germline and may be a read error. This chain uses TRBV5-6 with TRBJ2-1; 8 nucleotides line up with TRBD2. Germline CDR1 is SGHDT and CDR2 is YYEEEE. This CDR3 contains 11 residues. CDR3 loop: CASSLAGGRIF. The CDR3 DNA reads as TGTGCCAGCAGCTTGGCTGGCGGGAGGATCTTC.

This clone was seen a few times. The genes are TRBV7-2 and TRBJ1-2, with a possible D match to TRBD1 (6 bases). The V end was cut by 5 bases, the J end by 0 bases, with 13 bases between. Germline lookup yields CDR1 SGHTA and CDR2 FQGNSA. The CDR3 has 15 residues. The CDR3 DNA sequence: TGTGCCAGCAGCACAGGGCACACAGCTAACTATGGCTACACCTTC. Amino acids: CASSTGHTANYGYTF.

The J gene is TRBJ1-5, the V gene TRBV7-2; TRBD1 might be the D (5 bases). Germline V gene data show CDR1 as SGHTA and CDR2 as FQGNSA. The germline V and J ends were trimmed by 1 base and 6 bases, with 16 bases remaining between them. This CDR3 contains 16 residues. This CDR3 is CASSLVVGGGLQPQHF. The CDR3, as DNA: TGTGCCAGCAGCTTAGTAGTTGGGGGGGGTCTTCAGCCCCAGCATTTT.

Written as DNA, the CDR3 is TGCAGCGTGGGTGCCGCGGGGGTGGATCAGCCCCAGCATTTT. Translated: CSVGAAGVDQPQHF. The V call is TRBV29-1, the J call TRBJ1-5; TRBD1 is a possible D gene (5 bases). The germline V gene encodes CDR1 SQVTM and CDR2 ANQGSEA. This CDR3 region has 14 residues. V lost 6 bases, J lost 5 bases, and 17 bases lay in between.

The V gene is TRBV9, the J gene TRBJ2-1; 11 bases match TRBD2. V lost 0 bases and J lost 5; bases outside the gene matches: 10. Per the germline V gene, CDR1 is SGDLS and CDR2 is YYNGEE. This CDR3 is built from 18 residues. The chain's CDR3 is CASSVGTPGLAANNEQFF. CDR3 nucleotides: TGTGCCAGCAGCGTAGGGACCCCGGGACTAGCGGCCAACAATGAGCAGTTCTTC.

This CDR3 reads CASSFGTSGSGAYEQYF. The CDR3 DNA sequence: TGTGCCAGCAGCTTCGGGACTAGCGGGAGTGGGGCCTACGAGCAGTACTTC. The V gene is TRBV7-6, the J gene TRBJ2-7; 14 nucleotides line up with TRBD2. CDR1 is SGHVS, CDR2 FNYEAQ, per germline. The CDR3 length is 17 residues. V lost 3 bases to trimming and J lost 2 bases; unmatched junction nucleotides: 6.

The rearrangement joins TRBV7-9 to TRBJ1-1, with 7 bases fitting TRBD1. The V gene's germline CDR1 is SEHNR and CDR2 FQNEAQ (reference sequence). With 4 bases clipped from V and 10 bases from J, the junction kept 12 bases outside the gene matches. The CDR3 consists of 14 residues. The CDR3 coding sequence is TGTGCCAGCAGCTCTAGGGGGCAAAGAGGAGGAGCTTTCTTT. This sequence encodes CASSSRGQRGGAFF.

V is TRBV5-1 and J is TRBJ2-3, with D maybe TRBD1 (6 bases). CDR3 size: 14 residues. Germline CDR1 reads SGHRS; CDR2 reads YFSETQ. Trimming removed 5 bases at V and 2 bases at J, with 12 bases between. CDR3 sequence reads: CASSLNRATDTQYF. CDR3 coding DNA: TGCGCCAGCAGTCTGAACAGGGCCACAGATACGCAGTATTTT.

This clone has a handful of counts. The chain joins TRBV10-3 to TRBJ2-7, with 9 bases matching TRBD1. This CDR3 contains 14 residues. The germline V gene has CDR1 ENHRY and CDR2 SYGVKD. J was trimmed by 2 bases and V by 6 bases; bases with no gene match: 5. The CDR3 nucleotides read TGTGCCATCAGGACCGGGACAGGGCCCTACGAGCAGTACTTC. It codes for CAIRTGTGPYEQYF.

The V gene is TRBV7-2, the J gene TRBJ1-2; D is ambiguous. CDR3 length: 13 residues. V was shortened by 2 bases and J by 3 bases, with 7 bases between the two germline ends. Germline loops: CDR1 SGHTA, CDR2 FQGNSA. The CDR3 sequence: CASSLNDYYGYTF. The CDR3 nucleotides are TGTGCCAGCAGCTTAAACGACTACTATGGCTACACCTTC. Looking up the rest from reference TRBV7-2 and TRBJ1-2 gives the full variable domain: GAGVSQSPSNKVTEKGKDVELRCDPISGHTALYWYRQSLGQGLEFLIYFQGNSAPDKSGLPSDRFSAERTGGSVSTLTIQRTQQEDSAVYLCASSLNDYYGYTFGSGTRLTVV.

The chain employs TRBV6-1 and TRBJ2-4, with 9 bases lining up with TRBD1. This CDR3 is 16 amino acids long. CDR1 is MNHNS and CDR2 is SASEGT in the germline V gene. With 4 bases clipped from V and 2 bases from J, the junction kept 6 bases outside the gene matches. The CDR3 DNA reads as TGTGCCAGCAGTGGAGGGACAGGGAGAACCAAAAACATTCAGTACTTC. The encoded protein is CASSGGTGRTKNIQYF.

Only one count was recorded for this clone. The chain joins TRBV7-6 to TRBJ2-2; D is unclear. Germline lookup yields CDR1 SGHVS and CDR2 FNYEAQ. Between the trimmed V and J ends, which lost 7 bases and 5 bases, there was a span of 8 bases. This CDR3 has 12 amino acids. The CDR3 sequence is CASTPLTGELFF. The DNA of the CDR3 is TGTGCCAGCACCCCCCTAACCGGGGAGCTGTTTTTT.

The gene calls are TRBV7-6 and TRBJ2-5; possible D gene TRBD1, 6 bases. Germline lookup yields CDR1 SGHVS and CDR2 FNYEAQ. The CDR3 consists of 14 residues. Trimming shortened V by 8 bases and J by 5 bases, and 18 bases separated the two germline ends. CDR3 sequence: CASGPGVGFETQYF. As DNA, the CDR3 is TGTGCCAGCGGTCCAGGGGTGGGGTTCGAGACCCAGTACTTC.

This chain's CDR3 is CASSLASGQETQYF. CDR3 DNA sequence: TGTGCCAGCAGCTTAGCTAGCGGCCAAGAGACCCAGTACTTC. The gene calls are TRBV11-2 and TRBJ2-5, with 7 bases matching TRBD2. CDR3 length equals 14 residues. The V segment lost 1 base and the J segment 1 base; nucleotides outside the gene matches: 0. Germline-derived CDR1 and CDR2 are SGHAT and FQNNGV.

This chain links TRBV5-4 with TRBJ2-7; 7 bases agree with TRBD1. Germline values: CDR1 SGHNT, CDR2 YYREEE (reference sequence). V shed 4 bases, J shed 3 bases, and the junction held 10 bases outside the gene matches. The CDR3 covers 15 residues. CDR3 sequence: CASSGAGTANYEQYF. The CDR3 bases are TGTGCCAGCAGCGGAGCCGGGACAGCAAACTACGAGCAGTACTTC.

A note on this clone: Other DNA sequences in the same sample also yield this CDR3. The chain couples TRBV27 to TRBJ1-2; 10 bases are a match to TRBD1. The CDR3 length is 13 residues. Germline V gene data show CDR1 as MNHEY and CDR2 as SMNVEV (reference sequence). With V trimmed by 5 bases and J by 4 bases, 1 base remained unmatched. As DNA, the CDR3 is TGTGCCAGCAGTCGGACAGGGGGCTATGGCTACACCTTC. Translated, it gives CASSRTGGYGYTF.

J is TRBJ2-1 and V is TRBV9, with 9 bases that match TRBD2. Per the germline V gene, CDR1 is SGDLS and CDR2 is YYNGEE. V dropped 5 bases and J dropped 7; count of bases not matched to a gene: 10. CDR3 size: 15 residues. CDR3 in amino acids: CASSPSPSGVNEQFF. CDR3 DNA: TGTGCCAGCAGTCCAAGCCCTAGCGGGGTAAATGAGCAGTTCTTC.

The V gene is TRBV19, the J gene TRBJ1-5; 10 bases line up with TRBD1. This CDR3 region has 17 residues. Germline loops: CDR1 LNHDA, CDR2 SQIVND (reference sequence). J was trimmed by 2 bases and V by 3 bases; bases with no gene match: 7. The chain's CDR3 is CASSIRDRGGGNQPQHF. In nucleotides, the CDR3 is TGTGCCAGTAGTATTAGGGACAGGGGAGGTGGCAATCAGCCCCAGCATTTT.

V usage is TRBV11-2 and J usage is TRBJ2-3; TRBD2 is a possible D gene (6 bases). V gave up 3 bases and J gave up 9 bases, with 13 bases separating them. The CDR3 has 13 residues. Germline lookup yields CDR1 SGHAT and CDR2 FQNNGV. The CDR3 protein is CASSFGGVGTQYF. The CDR3, as DNA: TGTGCCAGCAGCTTCGGGGGAGTAGGAACGCAGTATTTT.

This clone has more than one count but fewer than ten. The rearrangement uses TRBV5-6 and TRBJ2-1; 13 bases are shared with TRBD2. CDR3 length: 18 amino acids. Germline V gene lookup returns CDR1 SGHDT and CDR2 YYEEEE. Unmatched junction bases numbered 10, after V lost 2 bases and J lost 5 bases. In DNA, the CDR3 is TGTGCCAGCAGCTTTTTCCGGACTAGCGGGAGAGCACACAATGAGCAGTTCTTC. Amino acid sequence: CASSFFRTSGRAHNEQFF.

The chain couples TRBV15 to TRBJ2-2, with 10 bases identical to TRBD2. Germline assignment: CDR1 LNHNV and CDR2 YYDKDF (reference sequence). CDR3 length: 16 amino acids. The junction had 6 bases not matched to a gene; V was cut back by 0 bases and J by 8 bases. CDR3: CATSRDLLAGAGELFF. DNA of the CDR3: TGTGCCACCAGCAGAGATTTGCTAGCGGGAGCTGGGGAGCTGTTTTTT. Combining the CDR3 with reference TRBV15 and TRBJ2-2 gives the whole variable domain DAMVIQNPRYQVTQFGKPVTLSCSQTLNHNVMYWYQQKSSQAPKLLFHYYDKDFNNEADTPDNFQSRRPNTSFCFLDIRSPGLGDTAMYLCATSRDLLAGAGELFFGEGSRLTVL.

This clone was observed a handful of times. V and J are TRBV7-8 and TRBJ2-3; 8 bases match TRBD1. The CDR3 is made up of 17 amino acids. Trimming cost V 5 bases and J 6 bases; bases outside gene matches: 16. CDR1 and CDR2 (germline): SGHVS, FQNEAQ. DNA of the CDR3: TGTGCCAGCAGCCCTCCTCGCTCGGACAGGGACGGGGATACGCAGTATTTT. Translated: CASSPPRSDRDGDTQYF.